Listed below are T cell receptor beta chains from one sample, sequenced in a study of T cell changes during pregnancy in multiple sclerosis. The repertoire was sequenced with immunoSEQ multiplex PCR; TCRdb's copy has only in-frame clones and lacks some. Counted here are 65,000 to 85,000 clones, about nine tenths occurring once; the ten biggest clones make up 1.4%. This specimen consisted of peripheral blood, obtained in the second trimester of pregnancy. The receptors derive from a female donor with multiple sclerosis, enrolled in a pregnancy study. Both conserved end residues are part of each CDR3. Fields, in order: CDR3 protein, CDR3 DNA, V gene, D gene, clone size, J gene. D genes are given only for firm matches. Size values are once, few and many counts, or a class for expanded clones, and some rows have none.

CASSLDRTESGANVLTF | TGTGCCAGCAGCCTGGACAGAACCGAGTCCGGGGCCAACGTCCTGACTTTC | TRBV27 | - | - | TRBJ2-6
CASSPPGQGATYEQYF | TGTGCCAGCTCACCCCCGGGACAGGGGGCAACCTACGAGCAGTACTTC | TRBV18 | TRBD1 | - | TRBJ2-7
CASSYPGLYGYTF | TGTGCCAGCTCTTACCCAGGCCTATATGGCTACACCTTC | TRBV19 | - | - | TRBJ1-2
CSVDRQGTAEAFF | TGCAGCGTTGATAGGCAGGGGACCGCTGAAGCTTTCTTT | TRBV29-1 | - | - | TRBJ1-1
CANQVRRTGYTEAFF | TGTGCCAACCAAGTGAGGAGGACGGGTTACACTGAAGCTTTCTTT | TRBV21-1 | - | - | TRBJ1-1
CASSSSRTGELFF | TGTGCCAGCAGCTCTAGTCGTACCGGGGAGCTGTTTTTT | TRBV7-2 | - | - | TRBJ2-2
CASSKQGAGYEQYF | TGTGCCAGCAGTAAACAGGGGGCAGGCTACGAGCAGTACTTC | TRBV27 | TRBD1 | once | TRBJ2-7
CASSDLPTSGSTDTQYF | TGTGCCAGCAGTGACCTTCCGACTAGCGGTAGCACAGATACGCAGTATTTT | TRBV6-4 | TRBD2 | - | TRBJ2-3
CASGLGTTPHEQFF | TGTGCTAGTGGTTTGGGGACAACCCCACATGAGCAGTTCTTC | TRBV12-5 | - | - | TRBJ2-1
CASSLEGTGGFEQYF | TGTGCCAGCAGCTTAGAGGGGACAGGGGGCTTCGAGCAGTACTTC | TRBV7-8 | TRBD1 | - | TRBJ2-7
CASGPAGWGLDNQPQHF | TGTGCCAGCGGCCCGGCAGGGTGGGGATTGGACAATCAGCCCCAGCATTTT | TRBV27 | - | - | TRBJ1-5
CASSGTGRGTEAFF | TGTGCCAGCAGTGGGACAGGGCGCGGTACTGAAGCTTTCTTT | TRBV6-5 | TRBD1 | - | TRBJ1-1
CATGRAGSYEQYF | TGTGCCACTGGCAGGGCCGGCTCCTACGAGCAGTACTTC | TRBV7-9 | - | once | TRBJ2-7
CASSAIREYEQYF | TGTGCCAGCAGCGCGATTCGGGAGTACGAGCAGTACTTC | TRBV5-5 | - | - | TRBJ2-7
CASTKLAGGTDTQYF | TGTGCCAGCACGAAACTAGCGGGAGGCACAGATACGCAGTATTTT | TRBV6-4 | TRBD2 | - | TRBJ2-3
CASNPGTHYNEQFF | TGTGCCAGCAACCCCGGGACTCACTACAATGAGCAGTTCTTC | TRBV6-5 | - | - | TRBJ2-1
CASSWASAYGYTF | TGTGCCAGCAGCTGGGCGTCGGCGTATGGCTACACCTTC | TRBV11-2 | - | - | TRBJ1-2
CASSQEGPTSIIRGYTF | TGTGCCAGCTCACAGGAGGGGCCTACCTCTATTATTCGTGGCTACACCTTC | TRBV18 | - | - | TRBJ1-2
CASSAGQGTNQETQYF | TGTGCCAGCAGCGCTGGACAGGGAACGAACCAAGAGACCCAGTACTTC | TRBV5-5 | TRBD1 | once | TRBJ2-5
CAISESGGPHTEAFF | TGTGCCATCAGTGAGTCCGGGGGGCCCCACACTGAAGCTTTCTTT | TRBV10-3 | - | - | TRBJ1-1
CASSALPGVSYEQYF | TGTGCCAGCAGCGCACTACCGGGAGTCTCCTACGAGCAGTACTTC | TRBV7-3 | - | once | TRBJ2-7
CASSANYFNNEQFF | TGTGCCAGCAGTGCTAACTATTTTAACAATGAGCAGTTCTTC | TRBV6-1 | - | - | TRBJ2-1
CASSWGLATSYEQYF | TGTGCCAGCAGCTGGGGACTAGCGACCTCCTACGAGCAGTACTTC | TRBV7-2 | TRBD2 | - | TRBJ2-7
CASSVGGGWDGYTF | TGTGCCAGCAGCGTAGGGGGAGGGTGGGATGGCTACACCTTC | TRBV9 | - | - | TRBJ1-2
CASSITHPYEQYF | TGTGCCAGCAGTATTACTCACCCCTACGAGCAGTACTTC | TRBV6-6 | - | once | TRBJ2-7
CASSRSTGMNTEAFF | TGTGCCAGCAGCCGATCGACAGGGATGAACACTGAAGCTTTCTTT | TRBV7-9 | TRBD1 | - | TRBJ1-1